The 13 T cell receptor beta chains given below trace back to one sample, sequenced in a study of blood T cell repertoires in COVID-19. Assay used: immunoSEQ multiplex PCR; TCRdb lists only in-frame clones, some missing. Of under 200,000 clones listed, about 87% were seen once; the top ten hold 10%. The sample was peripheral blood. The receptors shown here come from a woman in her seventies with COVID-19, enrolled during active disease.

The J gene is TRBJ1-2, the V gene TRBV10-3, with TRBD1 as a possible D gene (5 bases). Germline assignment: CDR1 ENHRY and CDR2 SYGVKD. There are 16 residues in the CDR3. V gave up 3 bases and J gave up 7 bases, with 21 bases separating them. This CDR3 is CAISDPSLAGRFGYTF. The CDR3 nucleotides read TGTGCCATCAGTGACCCATCCCTTGCAGGGCGGTTTGGCTACACCTTC.

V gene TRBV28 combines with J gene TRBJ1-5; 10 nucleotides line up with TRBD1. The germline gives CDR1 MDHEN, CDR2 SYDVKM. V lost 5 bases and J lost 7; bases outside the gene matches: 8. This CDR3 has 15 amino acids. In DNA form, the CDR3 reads TGTGCCAGCAGTAAAACCGGGACAGGGGTCCAGCCCCAGCATTTT. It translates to CASSKTGTGVQPQHF.

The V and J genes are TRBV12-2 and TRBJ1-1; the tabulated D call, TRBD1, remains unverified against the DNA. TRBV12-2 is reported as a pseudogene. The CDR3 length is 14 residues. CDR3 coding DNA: TGTGCAAGTCGCGCCGTACAGATCGACACTGAAGCTTTCTTT. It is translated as CASRAVQIDTEAFF.

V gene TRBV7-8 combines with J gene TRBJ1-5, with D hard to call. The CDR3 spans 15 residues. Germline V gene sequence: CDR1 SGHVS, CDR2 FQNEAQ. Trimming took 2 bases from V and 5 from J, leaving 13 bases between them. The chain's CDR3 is CASSLRESGDQPQHF. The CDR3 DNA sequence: TGTGCCAGCAGCTTAAGGGAGAGCGGGGATCAGCCCCAGCATTTT.

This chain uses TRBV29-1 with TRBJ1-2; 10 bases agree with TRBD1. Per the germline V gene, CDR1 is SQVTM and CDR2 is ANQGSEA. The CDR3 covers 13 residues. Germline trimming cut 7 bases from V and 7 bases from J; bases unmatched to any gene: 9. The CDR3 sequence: CSAGVGTGAGYTF. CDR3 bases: TGCAGCGCCGGAGTCGGGACAGGGGCTGGCTACACCTTC.

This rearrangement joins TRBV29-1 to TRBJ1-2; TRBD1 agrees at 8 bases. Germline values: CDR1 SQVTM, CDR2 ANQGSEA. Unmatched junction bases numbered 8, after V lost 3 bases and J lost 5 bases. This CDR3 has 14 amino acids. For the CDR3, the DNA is TGCAGCGTTGACCGCCAGGGGGCAGGGTATGGCTACACCTTC. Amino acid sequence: CSVDRQGAGYGYTF.

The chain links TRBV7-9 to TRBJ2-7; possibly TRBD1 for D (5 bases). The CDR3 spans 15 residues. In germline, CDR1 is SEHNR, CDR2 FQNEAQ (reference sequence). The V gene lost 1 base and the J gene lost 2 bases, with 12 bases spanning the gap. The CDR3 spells CASSLEGRAAYEQYF. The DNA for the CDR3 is TGTGCCAGCAGCTTAGAGGGCAGGGCGGCCTACGAGCAGTACTTC.

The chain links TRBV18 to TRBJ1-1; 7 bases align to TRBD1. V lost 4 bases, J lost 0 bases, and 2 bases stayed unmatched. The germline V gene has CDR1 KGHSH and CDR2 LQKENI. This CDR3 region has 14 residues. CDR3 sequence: CASSRGQMNTEAFF. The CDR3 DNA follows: TGTGCCAGCTCACGGGGACAGATGAACACTGAAGCTTTCTTT. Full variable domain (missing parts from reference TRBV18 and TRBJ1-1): NAGVMQNPRHLVRRRGQEARLRCSPMKGHSHVYWYRQLPEEGLKFMVYLQKENIIDESGMPKERFSAEFPKEGPSILRIQQVVRGDSAAYFCASSRGQMNTEAFFGQGTRLTVV.

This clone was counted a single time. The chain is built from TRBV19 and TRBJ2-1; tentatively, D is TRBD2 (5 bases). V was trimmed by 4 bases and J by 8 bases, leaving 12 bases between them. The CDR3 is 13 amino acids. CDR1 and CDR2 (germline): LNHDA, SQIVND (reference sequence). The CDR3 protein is CASSTGSGDEQFF. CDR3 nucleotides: TGTGCCAGTAGTACTGGTTCCGGGGATGAGCAGTTCTTC. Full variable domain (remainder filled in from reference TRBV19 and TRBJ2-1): DGGITQSPKYLFRKEGQNVTLSCEQNLNHDAMYWYRQDPGQGLRLIYYSQIVNDFQKGDIAEGYSVSREKKESFPLTVTSAQKNPTAFYLCASSTGSGDEQFFGPGTRLTVL.

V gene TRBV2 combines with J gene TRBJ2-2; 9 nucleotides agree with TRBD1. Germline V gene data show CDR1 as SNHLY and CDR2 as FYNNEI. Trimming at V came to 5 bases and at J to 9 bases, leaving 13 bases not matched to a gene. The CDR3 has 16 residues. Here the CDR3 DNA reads TGTGCCAGCAGTAGGACAGGGGTAATTGAGGCCAGGGAGCTGTTTTTT. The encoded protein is CASSRTGVIEARELFF.

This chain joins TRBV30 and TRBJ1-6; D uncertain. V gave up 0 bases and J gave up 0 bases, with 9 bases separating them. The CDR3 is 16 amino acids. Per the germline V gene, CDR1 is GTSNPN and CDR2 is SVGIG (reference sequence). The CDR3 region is CAWSVLGSSYNSPLHF. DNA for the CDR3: TGTGCCTGGAGTGTTCTGGGGAGCTCCTATAATTCACCCCTCCACTTT.

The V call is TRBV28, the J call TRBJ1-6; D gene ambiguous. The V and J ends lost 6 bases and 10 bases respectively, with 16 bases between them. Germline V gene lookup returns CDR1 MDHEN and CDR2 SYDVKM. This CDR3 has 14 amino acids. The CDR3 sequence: CASSSRGGGSPLHF. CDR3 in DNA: TGTGCCAGCAGCTCCCGGGGAGGAGGATCACCCCTCCACTTT. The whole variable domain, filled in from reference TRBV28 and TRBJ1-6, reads DVKVTQSSRYLVKRTGEKVFLECVQDMDHENMFWYRQDPGLGLRLIYFSYDVKMKEKGDIPEGYSVSREKKERFSLILESASTNQTSMYLCASSSRGGGSPLHFGNGTRLTVT.

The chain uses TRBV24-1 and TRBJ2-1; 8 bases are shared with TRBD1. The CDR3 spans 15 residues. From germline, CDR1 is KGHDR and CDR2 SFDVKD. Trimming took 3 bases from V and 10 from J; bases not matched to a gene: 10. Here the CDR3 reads CATSDDRGPQMEQFF. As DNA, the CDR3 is TGTGCCACCAGTGATGACAGGGGACCCCAAATGGAGCAGTTCTTC.